This T cell receptor (beta chain) stems from a study of radiation and T cells in renal cell carcinoma. Libraries were prepared by immunoSEQ multiplex PCR; TCRdb keeps only in-frame clonotypes and omits some of them. The sample carries tens of thousands of clones, about 86% recorded once. Time point defined: blood 2 weeks post-SBRT. The sample's treatment: 15 Gy SBRT to primary tumor, nephrectomy 4 weeks later. A note on this clone: Its antigen is still unknown.

Trimming left V 4 bases short and J 8 bases short, with 7 bases between. The CDR3 spans 11 residues. Germline values: CDR1 MGHRA, CDR2 YSYEKL. Study-level points and caveats: No pretreatment tumor biopsies were available for baseline clonotypes.

The origin of this receptor is a woman in her forties or fifties with renal cell carcinoma. Sequences were derived from blood, sampled from a patient whose treatment included radiotherapy and nephrectomy. J is TRBJ2-3 and V is TRBV4-1; D remains unclear. The CDR3 loop is CASSRSGTQYF. For the CDR3, the DNA is TGCGCCAGCAGCCGGTCAGGTACGCAGTATTTT.